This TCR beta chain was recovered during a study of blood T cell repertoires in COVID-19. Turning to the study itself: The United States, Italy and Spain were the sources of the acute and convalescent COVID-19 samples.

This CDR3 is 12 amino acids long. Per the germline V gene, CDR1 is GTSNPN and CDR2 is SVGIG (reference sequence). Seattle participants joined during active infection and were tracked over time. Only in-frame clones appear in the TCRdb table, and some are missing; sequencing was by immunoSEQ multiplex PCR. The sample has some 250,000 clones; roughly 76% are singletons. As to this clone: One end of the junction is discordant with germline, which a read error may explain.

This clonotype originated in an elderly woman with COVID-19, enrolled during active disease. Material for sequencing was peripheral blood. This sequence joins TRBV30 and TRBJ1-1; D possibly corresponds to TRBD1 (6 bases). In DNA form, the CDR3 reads TGTGCCTGGAGTACTAGGGACACCGAAGCTTTCTTT. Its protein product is CAWSTRDTEAFF.